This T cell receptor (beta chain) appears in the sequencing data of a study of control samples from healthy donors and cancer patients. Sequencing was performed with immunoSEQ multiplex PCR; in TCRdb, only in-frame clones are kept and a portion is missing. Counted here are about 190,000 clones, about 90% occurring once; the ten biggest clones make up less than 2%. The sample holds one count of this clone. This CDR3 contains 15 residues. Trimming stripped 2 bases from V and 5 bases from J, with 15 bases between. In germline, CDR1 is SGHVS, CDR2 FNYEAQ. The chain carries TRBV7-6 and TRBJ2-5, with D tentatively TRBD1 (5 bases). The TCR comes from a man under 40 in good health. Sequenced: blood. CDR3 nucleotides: TGTGCCAGCAGCTTAAATACGTTTCAGGGCGAGACCCAGTACTTC. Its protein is CASSLNTFQGETQYF.